Here is one T cell receptor beta chain with its context. The data stem from a study of blood T cell repertoires in COVID-19. At the level of the study: Samples came from the United States, Italy and Spain, spanning acute and convalescent COVID-19.

CDR1 and CDR2 from the germline V gene are GTSNPN and SVGIG (reference sequence). CDR3 length: 15 residues. V gave up 5 bases and J gave up 1 base, with 18 bases separating them. How the authors handled the data: Estimation of nucleated cell counts was performed using reference gene primer amplification. Using immunoSEQ multiplex PCR, the repertoire was profiled, and TCRdb retains in-frame clones only, with some absent. The D gene and trimming were derived from the DNA, and the V and J assignments and clone size from that table. The sample lists 35,000 to 50,000 clones, 69% seen once, with 6.2% in the top ten.

Input material: peripheral blood. The chain employs TRBV30 and TRBJ2-7; D is undetermined. This clonotype was sampled from a man older than 75 with acute or convalescent COVID-19. CDR3: CAWDSVRVQSYEQYF. DNA of the CDR3: TGTGCCTGGGATTCCGTCCGGGTCCAATCCTACGAGCAGTACTTC.